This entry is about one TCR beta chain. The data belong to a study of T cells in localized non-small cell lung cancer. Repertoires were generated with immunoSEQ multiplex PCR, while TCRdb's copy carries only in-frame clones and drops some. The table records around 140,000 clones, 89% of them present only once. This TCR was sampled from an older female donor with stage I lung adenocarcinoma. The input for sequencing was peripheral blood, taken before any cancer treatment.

The CDR3 nucleotides are TGTGCCAGCATCTCTCGACTAGGGGGAATTAGCTCCTACAATGAGCAGTTCTTC. Its protein is CASISRLGGISSYNEQFF. This rearrangement joins TRBV2 to TRBJ2-1; tentatively, D is TRBD1 or TRBD2 (6 bases each). The CDR3 contains 18 residues. Germline V gene lookup returns CDR1 SNHLY and CDR2 FYNNEI. V was cut by 7 bases and J by 0 bases, with 22 bases left in between.